This section outlines one T cell receptor (beta chain) sequence together with its context. This entry belongs to a study of identical twins. The CDR3 has 13 amino acids. V was clipped by 5 bases and J by 4 bases, with 12 bases between them. Germline V CDR1 and CDR2: SQVTM, ANQGSEA. TCRdb called the 5' RACE reads again in MiXCR, with one record for every CDR3 protein. The data contain 500,000 or so distinct CDR3 sequences, under 25% of them singletons. This same sample was also taken into another study, of T cells expressing NK-cell markers.

Sequencing used CD4+ T cells sorted from blood. The source of this sequence is a woman aged 18-29 years in good health. V gene TRBV29-1 combines with J gene TRBJ1-3, with D uncertain. The CDR3: CSVRAEGGNTIYF. CDR3 sequence (DNA): TGCAGCGTTAGAGCCGAGGGAGGAAACACCATATATTTT.